A selection of T cell receptor beta chains follows, all from one sample in a study of blood T cell repertoires in COVID-19. The assay was immunoSEQ multiplex PCR, and TCRdb's table has in-frame clones only and misses some. This table holds about 220,000 clones, 86% found once. Material for sequencing was peripheral blood. The receptor set was obtained from a man aged 25-40 years who had recovered from COVID-19. The CDR3 runs from the conserved cysteine through the conserved F or W. A D gene is named only where the DNA matches it firmly. Only some rows state a clone size, as once, few, many or a class for expanded clones.

>.|TRBV7-9|TRBJ1-4|.
CASSSYRVMTNEKLFF
TGTGCCAGCAGCTCATACAGGGTTATGACTAATGAAAAACTGTTTTTT
>.|TRBV19|TRBJ2-5|.
CASSIRRDGETQYF
TGTGCCAGTAGTATAAGGCGGGACGGAGAGACCCAGTACTTC
>TRBD1|TRBV5-1|TRBJ2-7|few
CASSLGTGAYEQYF
TGCGCCAGCAGCTTGGGGACAGGCGCCTACGAGCAGTACTTC
>.|TRBV5-4|TRBJ2-1|.
CASSRTGDSYNEQFF
TGTGCCAGCAGTCGTACGGGGGACTCCTACAATGAGCAGTTCTTC
>.|TRBV6-1|TRBJ2-2|.
CASSERYRESRELFF
TGTGCCAGCAGTGAACGTTACAGGGAGTCCCGGGAGCTGTTTTTT
>TRBD2|TRBV6-2/TRBV6-3|TRBJ2-1|.
CASSYVSSGGLSSYNEQFF
TGTGCCAGCAGTTACGTGTCTAGCGGGGGCCTCAGCTCCTACAATGAGCAGTTCTTC
>TRBD2|TRBV7-2|TRBJ2-7|.
CASSPSGGPSYEQYF
TGTGCCAGCAGCCCGAGCGGGGGGCCCTCCTACGAGCAGTACTTC
>.|TRBV18|TRBJ2-1|.
CASSPSQGDNEQFF
TGTGCCAGCTCACCATCGCAGGGCGACAATGAGCAGTTCTTC
>.|TRBV5-4|TRBJ2-7|.
CASNRRGTYEQYF
TGTGCCAGCAACAGGCGGGGTACCTACGAGCAGTACTTC
>TRBD1|TRBV5-4|TRBJ2-2|.
CASSLGQGMKGGELFF
TGTGCCAGCAGCTTGGGACAGGGGATGAAGGGCGGGGAGCTGTTTTTT
>.|TRBV6-5|TRBJ1-5|.
CASSYGAGNRNQPQHF
TGTGCCAGCAGTTACGGGGCAGGCAACCGGAATCAGCCCCAGCATTTT
>TRBD2|TRBV12-3/TRBV12-4|TRBJ2-7|.
CAGASGGPYEQYF
TGTGCCGGAGCCAGCGGGGGCCCTTACGAGCAGTACTTC
>.|TRBV30|TRBJ1-1|.
CAWSLGLNTEAFF
TGTGCCTGGAGTCTCGGTTTGAACACTGAAGCTTTCTTT
>TRBD1|TRBV2|TRBJ1-2|.
CATTGSRGGYGYTF
TGTGCCACGACAGGGAGCCGGGGTGGCTATGGCTACACCTTC
>TRBD2|TRBV2|TRBJ2-1|.
CASSAGSGGVFFDEQFF
TGTGCCAGCAGTGCCGGGAGCGGGGGGGTGTTTTTTGATGAGCAGTTCTTC
>TRBD1|TRBV11-2|TRBJ1-6|.
CASSPRQGTNSPLHF
TGTGCCAGCAGCCCTAGACAGGGGACTAATTCACCCCTCCACTTT
>TRBD1|TRBV19|TRBJ1-1|.
CASSIRTGTNTEAFF
TGTGCCAGTAGTATCCGGACAGGGACGAACACTGAAGCTTTCTTT
>.|TRBV5-1|TRBJ2-7|once
CASSLFSEAYEQYF
TGCGCCAGCAGCTTGTTCTCAGAAGCCTACGAGCAGTACTTC
>.|TRBV5-1|TRBJ1-1|once
CASSLQASNTEAFF
TGCGCCAGCAGCTTACAGGCCTCGAACACTGAAGCTTTCTTT
>.|TRBV2|TRBJ2-1|.
CASTEGNPEQFF
TGTGCCAGCACAGAGGGAAACCCTGAGCAGTTCTTC
>.|TRBV7-2|TRBJ1-3|.
CASSLPTESNTIYF
TGTGCCAGCAGCTTACCGACAGAAAGTAACACCATATATTTT
>.|TRBV7-2|TRBJ1-2|once
CASKGGDNYGYTF
TGTGCCAGCAAGGGGGGGGATAACTATGGCTACACCTTC
>.|TRBV2|TRBJ2-7|once
CASRSLPSSYEQYF
TGTGCCAGCCGTAGTCTGCCTTCCTCCTACGAGCAGTACTTC
>TRBD2|TRBV30|TRBJ2-3|few
CAWSDGGERGIDTQYF
TGTGCCTGGAGTGATGGGGGGGAGCGGGGTATCGATACGCAGTATTTT
>TRBD1|TRBV14|TRBJ1-1|.
CASSLRSGQGSEAFF
TGTGCCAGCAGCCTAAGATCGGGACAGGGCTCTGAAGCTTTCTTT
>.|TRBV10-3|TRBJ2-7|.
CAISGTLSTYEQYF
TGTGCCATCAGCGGGACTTTGAGTACCTACGAGCAGTACTTC
>TRBD2|TRBV19|TRBJ2-7|.
CASSAAGRPSYEQYF
TGTGCCAGTAGTGCAGCGGGACGGCCCTCCTACGAGCAGTACTTC
>TRBD2|TRBV5-1|TRBJ2-5|.
CASSDGLAGGAETQYF
TGCGCCAGCAGCGATGGACTAGCGGGGGGCGCGGAGACCCAGTACTTC
>TRBD1|TRBV27|TRBJ1-4|.
CASSPGTEFEKLFF
TGTGCCAGCAGCCCAGGGACAGAGTTTGAAAAACTGTTTTTT
>.|TRBV19|TRBJ2-7|.
CASSIGQGYEQYF
TGTGCCAGTAGTATAGGGCAGGGCTACGAGCAGTACTTC
>TRBD1|TRBV27|TRBJ1-2|.
CASSLYRGNYGYTF
TGTGCCAGCAGTTTGTACAGGGGGAACTATGGCTACACCTTC
>.|TRBV6-5|TRBJ1-1|.
CASSYSSPGAEAFF
TGTGCCAGCAGTTACTCGAGTCCAGGGGCTGAAGCTTTCTTT
>TRBD1|TRBV12-3/TRBV12-4|TRBJ2-7|.
CASSGETGGEQYF
TGTGCCAGCAGTGGAGAGACAGGGGGCGAGCAGTACTTC
>.|TRBV9|TRBJ1-4|.
CASSVASGHPNEKLFF
TGTGCCAGCAGCGTAGCATCGGGACACCCTAATGAAAAACTGTTTTTT
>.|TRBV18|TRBJ1-4|.
CASSPMLGQAGEKLFF
TGTGCCAGCTCTCCCATGCTTGGCCAGGCGGGTGAAAAACTGTTTTTT
>TRBD1|TRBV28|TRBJ2-3|.
CASGLGSSGGSTDTQYF
TGTGCCAGCGGCTTGGGTAGTTCAGGGGGCTCCACAGATACGCAGTATTTT
>.|TRBV19|TRBJ1-3|.
CASSEHLATTLRNTIYF
TGTGCCAGTAGTGAACACCTTGCCACGACACTGAGAAACACCATATATTTT
>.|TRBV11-2|TRBJ2-7|.
CASSLDGRLYYEQYF
TGTGCCAGCAGCTTAGACGGCAGGCTCTACTACGAGCAGTACTTC
>.|TRBV6-5|TRBJ2-1|.
CATSQGQTNYNEQFF
TGTGCCACGTCTCAGGGGCAGACTAACTACAATGAGCAGTTCTTC
>TRBD1|TRBV7-9|TRBJ2-7|.
CASSIGQAAYEQYF
TGTGCCAGCAGCATAGGACAGGCGGCGTACGAGCAGTACTTC
>.|TRBV10-3|TRBJ2-2|.
CAIKTLGGELFF
TGTGCCATCAAGACTCTCGGCGGGGAGCTGTTTTTT
>.|TRBV11-2|TRBJ1-2|once
CASSLAQGYGYTF
TGTGCCAGCAGCTTAGCGCAGGGGTATGGCTACACCTTC
>.|TRBV10-1|TRBJ1-6|.
CASSVPRARAYNSPLHF
TGCGCCAGCAGTGTCCCCAGGGCGAGAGCCTATAATTCACCCCTCCACTTT
>.|TRBV11-2|TRBJ1-6|.
CASSVQGKDSPLHF
TGTGCCAGCAGCGTCCAGGGTAAAGATTCACCCCTCCACTTT
>.|TRBV7-2|TRBJ2-7|.
CASSVRDIGSYEQYF
TGTGCCAGCAGCGTCAGGGACATCGGCTCCTACGAGCAGTACTTC
>TRBD1|TRBV27|TRBJ2-4|.
CASSPGQGRVGAKNIQYF
TGTGCCAGCAGTCCTGGACAGGGCAGGGTGGGAGCCAAAAACATTCAGTACTTC
>.|TRBV19|TRBJ1-1|.
CASIRGGTEAFF
TGTGCCAGCATTCGAGGAGGCACTGAAGCTTTCTTT
>.|TRBV24-1|TRBJ1-2|.
CATSAQGREANYGYTF
TGTGCCACCAGTGCGCAAGGACGGGAAGCTAACTATGGCTACACCTTC
>TRBD2|TRBV7-9|TRBJ2-1|.
CASSSGTSYSRNNEQFF
TGTGCCAGCAGCTCCGGGACTAGCTATTCCAGAAACAATGAGCAGTTCTTC
>.|TRBV11-2|TRBJ2-3|.
CASSSHRVRLASTDTQYF
TGTGCCAGCAGCTCCCACAGGGTCCGGCTCGCAAGCACAGATACGCAGTATTTT
>.|TRBV19|TRBJ1-2|.
CASNDGQPYGYTF
TGTGCCAGTAATGACGGACAGCCATATGGCTACACCTTC
>TRBD1|TRBV18|TRBJ1-6|.
CASSRTGSSYNSPLHF
TGTGCCAGCTCACGGACAGGGAGCTCCTATAATTCACCCCTCCACTTT
>.|TRBV6-4|TRBJ2-1|.
CASSATGSSYNEQFF
TGTGCCAGCAGTGCAACAGGGAGCTCCTACAATGAGCAGTTCTTC
>TRBD1|TRBV4-1|TRBJ2-2|.
CASSQGQGATGELFF
TGCGCCAGCAGCCAAGGACAGGGGGCCACCGGGGAGCTGTTTTTT